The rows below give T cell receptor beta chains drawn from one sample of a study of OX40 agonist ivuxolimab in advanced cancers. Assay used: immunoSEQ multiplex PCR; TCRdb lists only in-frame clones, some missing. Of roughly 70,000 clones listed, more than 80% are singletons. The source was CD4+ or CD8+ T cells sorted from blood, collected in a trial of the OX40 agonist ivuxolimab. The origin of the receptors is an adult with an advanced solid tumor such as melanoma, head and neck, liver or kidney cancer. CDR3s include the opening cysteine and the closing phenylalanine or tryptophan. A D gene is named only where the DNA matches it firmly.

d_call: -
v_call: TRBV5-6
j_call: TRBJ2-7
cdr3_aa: CASSFQRSPSYEQYF
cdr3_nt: TGTGCCAGCAGCTTTCAGCGGTCTCCCTCCTACGAGCAGTACTTC

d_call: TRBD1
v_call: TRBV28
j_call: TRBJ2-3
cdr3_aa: CAILQGAQRDTQYF
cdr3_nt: TGTGCCATCCTTCAGGGGGCGCAGAGAGATACGCAGTATTTT

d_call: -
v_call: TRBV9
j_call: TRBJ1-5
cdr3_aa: CASSDGAYNQPQHF
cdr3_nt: TGTGCCAGCAGCGACGGGGCTTACAATCAGCCCCAGCATTTT

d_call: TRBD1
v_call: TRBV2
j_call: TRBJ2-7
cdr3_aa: CASRHRGQGGYEQYF
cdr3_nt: TGTGCCAGCAGGCACCGTGGACAGGGGGGCTACGAGCAGTACTTC

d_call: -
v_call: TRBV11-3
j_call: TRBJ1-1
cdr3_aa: CASSLVRGTEAFF
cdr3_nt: TGTGCCAGCAGCTTAGTTCGGGGGACTGAAGCTTTCTTT

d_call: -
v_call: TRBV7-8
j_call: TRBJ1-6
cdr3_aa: CASSHGQFNSPLHF
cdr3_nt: TGTGCCAGCAGCCACGGACAGTTTAATTCACCCCTCCACTTT

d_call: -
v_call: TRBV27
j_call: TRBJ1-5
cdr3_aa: CASSLGDGRNQPQHF
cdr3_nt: TGTGCCAGCAGTTTAGGGGACGGAAGAAATCAGCCCCAGCATTTT

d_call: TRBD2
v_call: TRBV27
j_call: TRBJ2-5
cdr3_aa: CASSLFGGRGGETQYF
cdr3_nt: TGTGCCAGCAGTTTATTTGGCGGGAGAGGAGGAGAGACCCAGTACTTC

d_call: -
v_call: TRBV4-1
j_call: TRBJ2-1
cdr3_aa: CASSLLDHNEQFF
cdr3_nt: TGCGCCAGCAGCCTTTTGGACCACAATGAGCAGTTCTTC

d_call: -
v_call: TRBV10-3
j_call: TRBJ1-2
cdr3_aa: CATTGPDGGYTF
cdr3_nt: TGTGCCACCACCGGGCCTGATGGTGGCTACACCTTC

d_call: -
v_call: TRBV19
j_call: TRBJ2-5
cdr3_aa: CASSIVGVETQYF
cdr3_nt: TGTGCCAGTAGTATAGTCGGGGTAGAGACCCAGTACTTC

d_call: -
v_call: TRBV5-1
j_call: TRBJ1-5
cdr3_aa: CASSLAGFQPQHF
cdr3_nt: TGCGCCAGCAGCTTGGCAGGGTTTCAGCCCCAGCATTTT

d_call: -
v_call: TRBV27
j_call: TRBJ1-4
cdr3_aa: CASSPITDGKLFF
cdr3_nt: TGTGCCAGCAGTCCAATAACAGATGGAAAACTGTTTTTT

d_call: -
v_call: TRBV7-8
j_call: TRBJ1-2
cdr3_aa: CASSLPGGYTF
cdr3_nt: TGTGCCAGCAGCTTACCGGGGGGCTACACCTTC

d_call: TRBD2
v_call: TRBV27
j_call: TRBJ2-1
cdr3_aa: CASTGGSSYNEQFF
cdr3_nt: TGTGCCAGCACGGGGGGGAGCTCCTACAATGAGCAGTTCTTC

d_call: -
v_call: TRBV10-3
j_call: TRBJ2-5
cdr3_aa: CAISEHGQYQETQYF
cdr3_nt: TGTGCCATCAGTGAGCATGGACAATACCAAGAGACCCAGTACTTC

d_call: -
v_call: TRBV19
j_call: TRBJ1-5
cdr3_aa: CASNFRGSGNQPQHF
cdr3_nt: TGTGCCAGTAATTTCCGGGGCAGCGGGAATCAGCCCCAGCATTTT

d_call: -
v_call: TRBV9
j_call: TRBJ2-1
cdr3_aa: CASSGGATDPYNEQFF
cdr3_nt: TGTGCCAGCAGCGGGGGCGCGACAGACCCTTACAATGAGCAGTTCTTC

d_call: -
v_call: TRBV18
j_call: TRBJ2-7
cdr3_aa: CASSPDGSEQYF
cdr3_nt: TGTGCCAGCTCACCAGACGGCAGCGAGCAGTACTTC

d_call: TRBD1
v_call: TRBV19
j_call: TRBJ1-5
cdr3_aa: CASSVRDRGDNQPQHF
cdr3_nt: TGTGCCAGTAGTGTCCGGGACAGGGGAGACAATCAGCCCCAGCATTTT